This entry lists 13 T cell receptor beta chains sequenced from one sample in a study of T cell responses to AZD1222 COVID-19 vaccine. Libraries were prepared by immunoSEQ multiplex PCR; TCRdb keeps only in-frame clonotypes and omits some of them. The sample includes under 90,000 clones, 83% of them seen just once. Material: peripheral blood, obtained 28 days after the second AZD1222 dose. Every receptor here comes from an adult who received the AZD1222 COVID-19 vaccine.

The chain joins TRBV28 to TRBJ2-3; D may be TRBD1 or TRBD2 (5 bases each). Germline assignment: CDR1 MDHEN and CDR2 SYDVKM. The V gene lost 2 bases and the J gene lost 5 bases, with 20 bases spanning the gap. The CDR3 is 17 residues long. The CDR3 DNA sequence: TGTGCCAGCAGTTTAAACGTTTTGGGACCGGTGGGAGATACGCAGTATTTT. Translating gives CASSLNVLGPVGDTQYF.

Relative to its sample, this clone is medium-sized. The rearrangement links TRBV10-3 to TRBJ2-7; 7 bases are shared with TRBD1. The V and J ends lost 9 bases and 3 bases, in that order; junction bases with no gene match: 8. CDR3 length: 13 residues. The germline V gene has CDR1 ENHRY and CDR2 SYGVKD. CDR3 protein: CAMTGQKDYEQYF. As DNA, the CDR3 is TGTGCCATGACGGGACAGAAAGACTACGAGCAGTACTTC.

V is TRBV19 and J is TRBJ1-4; tentatively, D is TRBD1 (5 bases). Germline CDR1 reads LNHDA; CDR2 reads SQIVND (reference sequence). V lost 6 bases, J lost 8 bases, and 19 bases lay in between. The length of the CDR3 is 15 residues. The DNA of the CDR3 is TGTGCCAGTAGGTTCGGGGCAGGGAGTAGCGAAAAACTGTTTTTT. Its protein product is CASRFGAGSSEKLFF.

CDR3 sequence (DNA): TGTGCCAGCACCCCCGTTTGGGGGTCTTCCTACGAGCAGTACTTC. This translates into CASTPVWGSSYEQYF. The chain links TRBV6-5 to TRBJ2-7; D could derive from TRBD1 or TRBD2 (5 bases each). Trimming stripped 7 bases from V and 1 base from J, with 17 bases between. The CDR3 runs to 15 residues. Germline values: CDR1 MNHEY, CDR2 SVGAGI.

This chain links TRBV20-1 with TRBJ2-7; 7 bases agree with TRBD1. The CDR3 consists of 10 residues. CDR1 is DFQATT and CDR2 is SNEGSKA in the germline V gene (reference sequence). Germline trimming cut 6 bases from V and 6 bases from J; bases unmatched to any gene: 2. The CDR3 DNA reads as TGCAGTGCAACAGGGGTCGAGCAGTACTTC. As protein: CSATGVEQYF.

The chain's CDR3 is CASSIRQPNEKLFF. The CDR3 DNA follows: TGTGCCAGTAGTATCCGACAGCCTAATGAAAAACTGTTTTTT. The chain has TRBV19 and TRBJ1-4, with TRBD1 as a possible D gene (5 bases). V lost 3 bases and J 3 bases, leaving 8 bases between the germline ends. Germline V gene lookup returns CDR1 LNHDA and CDR2 SQIVND (reference sequence). The CDR3 runs 14 residues.

The gene calls are TRBV6-5 and TRBJ2-7; tentatively, D is TRBD2 (5 bases). Germline V lookup: CDR1 MNHEY, CDR2 SVGAGI. Deletions cut 6 bases from V and 6 bases from J, with 12 bases between. The CDR3 spans 12 residues. DNA of the CDR3: TGTGCCAGCAGAAAGGGAGTTGGCGAGCAGTACTTC. Encoded protein: CASRKGVGEQYF.

The chain employs TRBV2 and TRBJ1-2; D call uncertain. V dropped 6 bases and J dropped 2 bases, with 13 bases sitting between them. Germline V lookup: CDR1 SNHLY, CDR2 FYNNEI. The CDR3 contains 14 residues. CDR3 DNA: TGTGCCAGCAGACGAAGCACCGAGAACTATGGCTACACCTTC. This translates into CASRRSTENYGYTF. Complete variable domain (other parts from reference TRBV2 and TRBJ1-2): EPEVTQTPSHQVTQMGQEVILRCVPISNHLYFYWYRQILGQKVEFLVSFYNNEISEKSEIFDDQFSVERPDGSNFTLKIRSTKLEDSAMYFCASRRSTENYGYTFGSGTRLTVV.

This chain uses TRBV6-5 with TRBJ1-2, with TRBD1 as a possible D gene (5 bases). Looked up from germline, CDR1 is MNHEY and CDR2 is SVGAGI. The CDR3 loop spans 13 amino acids. Trimming removed 2 bases from V and 4 bases from J, with 8 bases in between. CDR3 sequence reads: CASSYGRGYGYTF. As DNA, the CDR3 is TGTGCCAGCAGTTACGGGAGGGGCTATGGCTACACCTTC.

The chain joins TRBV3-1 (or the pseudogene TRBV3-2) to TRBJ1-3; the D is unclear. The germline V gene encodes CDR1 LGHDT and CDR2 YNNKEL (reference sequence). Trimming pared 8 bases from V and 0 bases from J, leaving 14 bases between. The CDR3 sequence is 15 residues long. The CDR3 here is CASGEFSGSGNTIYF. In DNA, the CDR3 is TGTGCCAGCGGGGAATTTTCAGGCTCTGGAAACACCATATATTTT.

The chain has TRBV12-2 and TRBJ2-2; the table calls TRBD2, which could not be checked here. TRBV12-2 is labeled a pseudogene. This CDR3 region has 19 residues. The CDR3 DNA sequence: TGTGCAAGTCGCCTTACTAATACGGGGCGGGGCCCGAACACCGGGGAGCTGTTTTTT. This gives the protein CASRLTNTGRGPNTGELFF.

The rearrangement uses TRBV6-2 or TRBV6-3 and TRBJ2-7; D might be TRBD2 (6 bases). The CDR3 covers 15 residues. The V end lost 0 bases, the J end lost 2 bases, and 11 bases lay between the germline ends. Germline-derived CDR1 and CDR2 are MNHEY and SVGEGT. This chain's CDR3 is CASSYSFSGAYEQYF. The CDR3 nucleotides are TGTGCCAGCAGTTACTCCTTTAGCGGAGCCTACGAGCAGTACTTC.

The J gene is TRBJ1-1, the V gene TRBV7-3; D call uncertain. Germline lookup yields CDR1 SGHTA and CDR2 FQGTGA. V shed 6 bases and J shed 2 bases, with 16 bases lying between them. CDR3 length: 15 amino acids. The CDR3 DNA sequence: TGTGCCAGCAGTCCGACCCCAGCTCAAAACACTGAAGCTTTCTTT. Its protein product is CASSPTPAQNTEAFF.